This entry features one T cell receptor beta chain sequence. Its antigen is currently unknown. This sample is drawn from a study of CD8 T cells in Susac syndrome. Study-wide results and limits: Regarding the TCR sequencing and HLA analysis, the study admitted that a relatively small number of individuals were involved.

Random-hexamer reverse transcription was applied to roughly 0.45 to 1 ug RNA. Multiplex PCR with immunoSEQ amplified the TCR beta CDR3 across 54 Vbeta and 13 Jbeta. Each CDR3 protein gets one entry after TCRdb re-called the immunoSEQ multiplex PCR reads with MiXCR. The data show more than 120,000 distinct CDR3 sequences, with approximately 94% seen just once and approximately 0.09% held by the top ten. Sequencing of TCR beta was carried out in blood CD8+ and CD4+ T cells. Negative magnetic isolation gave CD8+ and CD4+ cells; FACS enriched CD8+ TEMRA. The germline CDR1 and CDR2 sequences are GTSNPN and SVGIG (reference sequence). The ends lost 1 base at V and 5 bases at J; junction bases unmatched: 6. This CDR3 spans 14 amino acids.

The clonotype comes from a human donor in good health. Sequencing was carried out using CD4+ T cells from PBMCs. This chain connects TRBV30 to TRBJ2-5; 8 bases fit TRBD2. CDR3 loop: CAWSDGRAAETQYF. In nucleotides, the CDR3 is TGTGCCTGGAGTGACGGGAGGGCCGCTGAGACCCAGTACTTC.